This entry lists 24 T cell receptor beta chains sequenced from one sample in a study of cytomegalovirus exposure and HLA in healthy donors. The PCR was carried out with 60 Vbeta primers and 13 Jbeta primers. Assay: immunoSEQ multiplex PCR; the TCRdb copy retains only in-frame clones and omits some. The table includes 170,000 or so clones, around four fifths detected once. The sample consisted of PBMCs. These receptors were obtained from a woman in her twenties or thirties in good health and CMV-seronegative.

The table lists this clone with many counts. This chain uses TRBV11-2 with TRBJ1-1; 8 bases are a match to TRBD1. Germline trimming cut 5 bases from V and 9 bases from J; bases unmatched to any gene: 14. CDR1 is SGHAT and CDR2 is FQNNGV in the germline V gene. This CDR3 region has 15 residues. CDR3 amino acids: CASSPSGQEVLQAFF. Here the CDR3 DNA reads TGTGCCAGCAGCCCCTCGGGACAGGAGGTATTACAAGCTTTCTTT.

The gene calls are TRBV7-2 and TRBJ1-1; 12 bases fit TRBD1. This CDR3 comprises 15 residues. Germline-derived CDR1 and CDR2 are SGHTA and FQGNSA. The ends lost 3 bases at V and 5 bases at J; junction bases unmatched: 4. The CDR3 nucleotides read TGTGCCAGCAGCTTGGGACAGGGGGCTTCAACTGAAGCTTTCTTT. It specifies CASSLGQGASTEAFF.

The V call is TRBV9, the J call TRBJ1-4; D not certain. V was trimmed by 0 bases and J by 3 bases, leaving 12 bases between them. Germline V gene sequence: CDR1 SGDLS, CDR2 YYNGEE. The CDR3 extends over 16 amino acids. The chain's CDR3 is CASSVGTEVSNEKLFF. The CDR3 DNA follows: TGTGCCAGCAGCGTAGGGACTGAGGTTTCTAATGAAAAACTGTTTTTT. Full variable domain (rest looked up from reference TRBV9 and TRBJ1-4): DSGVTQTPKHLITATGQRVTLRCSPRSGDLSVYWYQQSLDQGLQFLIQYYNGEERAKGNILERFSAQQFPDLHSELNLSSLELGDSALYFCASSVGTEVSNEKLFFGSGTQLSVL.

CDR3 sequence: CASSRTGPLYGYTF. CDR3 DNA: TGTGCCAGCAGTCGGACAGGGCCACTCTATGGCTACACCTTC. The chain employs TRBV6-1 and TRBJ1-2; 8 bases match TRBD1. CDR1 is MNHNS and CDR2 is SASEGT in the germline V gene. The CDR3 extends over 14 amino acids. The trim removed 5 bases at V and 4 bases at J, leaving 6 bases unmatched.

This clone was found a few times. The rearrangement links TRBV10-3 to TRBJ2-2; TRBD1 matches 7 bases. CDR3 length: 17 amino acids. Germline CDR1 ENHRY, CDR2 SYGVKD. The ends lost 5 bases at V and 6 bases at J; junction bases unmatched: 15. DNA for the CDR3: TGTGCCATCAGTCCGAGGGGACAGCTCCTTAGGTCCGGGGAGCTGTTTTTT. It is translated as CAISPRGQLLRSGELFF.

V usage is TRBV7-6 and J usage is TRBJ2-1, with 10 nucleotides matching TRBD2. CDR1 and CDR2 (germline): SGHVS, FNYEAQ. The CDR3 runs to 17 residues. V shed 5 bases, J shed 3 bases, and the junction held 10 bases outside the gene matches. Here the CDR3 reads CASSPRLAGISYNEQFF. CDR3 bases: TGTGCCAGCAGCCCCCGACTAGCGGGTATCAGCTACAATGAGCAGTTCTTC.

The chain links TRBV14 to TRBJ1-6; D gene unclear. The CDR3 length is 15 residues. V dropped 4 bases and J dropped 9 bases, with 16 bases sitting between them. Germline V gene sequence: CDR1 SGHDN, CDR2 FVKESK. The CDR3 loop is CASSPSGGNTSPLHF. CDR3 DNA: TGTGCCAGCAGCCCGTCCGGAGGAAATACTTCACCCCTCCACTTT.

The CDR3 nucleotides are TGTGCCAGCACCACCCTGGCCCGGACATACCTGACAGATACGCAGTATTTT. The encoded protein is CASTTLARTYLTDTQYF. The gene calls are TRBV27 and TRBJ2-3, with D tentatively TRBD1 (5 bases). Germline V gene data show CDR1 as MNHEY and CDR2 as SMNVEV (reference sequence). V was trimmed by 7 bases and J by 3 bases, leaving 23 bases between them. CDR3 length: 17 amino acids.

The chain links TRBV15 to TRBJ2-3, with D possibly TRBD1 on 6 matching bases. V lost 5 bases and J lost 3, with 12 bases in between. The CDR3 has 14 residues. Germline V gives CDR1 LNHNV, CDR2 YYDKDF (reference sequence). CDR3: CATSGGRDTDTQYF. Written as DNA, the CDR3 is TGTGCCACCAGCGGGGGCCGAGATACAGATACGCAGTATTTT.

The rearrangement links TRBV30 to TRBJ1-1; D gene uncertain. The CDR3 consists of 15 residues. The V gene lost 0 bases and the J gene lost 4 bases, with 15 bases spanning the gap. Germline V gene lookup returns CDR1 GTSNPN and CDR2 SVGIG (reference sequence). The CDR3 bases are TGTGCCTGGAGTGTAAGGCGGTGGTATAGCACTGAAGCTTTCTTT. Encoded protein: CAWSVRRWYSTEAFF.

In its sample, this clone was seen many times. The rearrangement uses TRBV5-4 and TRBJ1-6; TRBD1 matches 7 bases. The germline V gene has CDR1 SGHNT and CDR2 YYREEE (reference sequence). With V trimmed by 2 bases and J by 7 bases, 6 bases remained unmatched. The CDR3 covers 15 residues. CDR3 nucleotides: TGTGCCAGCAGCTTCGACAGGGTCGAGAATTCACCCCTCCACTTT. Encoded protein: CASSFDRVENSPLHF.

The chain has TRBV2 and TRBJ1-1; D is possibly TRBD1 (6 bases). The CDR3 loop spans 14 amino acids. The germline V gene has CDR1 SNHLY and CDR2 FYNNEI. Trimming shortened V by 6 bases and J by 2 bases, and 13 bases separated the two germline ends. DNA for the CDR3: TGTGCCAGCAGGCAAGGGGGAAGAAACACTGAAGCTTTCTTT. It specifies CASRQGGRNTEAFF.

The genes are TRBV5-1 and TRBJ2-3, with 7 positions matching TRBD1. The V gene end was trimmed by 4 bases and the J gene end by 4 bases; junction bases not matched to a gene: 3. In germline, CDR1 is SGHRS, CDR2 YFSETQ. This CDR3 has 13 residues. CDR3 amino acids: CASSLQGADTQYF. In DNA form, the CDR3 reads TGCGCCAGCAGCCTGCAGGGGGCAGATACGCAGTATTTT.

In nucleotides, the CDR3 is TGCGCCAGCAGCTTGAGTCCCCGGGGGGGCAACACTGAAGCTTTCTTT. Protein: CASSLSPRGGNTEAFF. The chain combines TRBV5-1 with TRBJ1-1; D may be TRBD1 (6 bases). Per the germline V gene, CDR1 is SGHRS and CDR2 is YFSETQ. Trimming left V 1 base short and J 2 bases short, with 15 bases between. The CDR3 consists of 16 residues. Supplemented by reference TRBV5-1 and TRBJ1-1, the full variable domain reads KAGVTQTPRYLIKTRGQQVTLSCSPISGHRSVSWYQQTPGQGLQFLFEYFSETQRNKGNFPGRFSGRQFSNSRSEMNVSTLELGDSALYLCASSLSPRGGNTEAFFGQGTRLTVV.

This chain connects TRBV19 to TRBJ2-5, with TRBD1 matching 7 bases. Germline V lookup: CDR1 LNHDA, CDR2 SQIVND (reference sequence). The CDR3 is 15 residues long. V shed 7 bases and J 5 bases; nucleotides not matched to a gene: 13. The DNA of the CDR3 is TGTGCCAGTACATCCCAACAGGGGATTTGGGAGACCCAGTACTTC. This codes for CASTSQQGIWETQYF.

This clone turned up a few times. The V call is TRBV28, the J call TRBJ1-2; 7 bases map to TRBD1. The CDR3 contains 14 residues. Germline values: CDR1 MDHEN, CDR2 SYDVKM. V shed 3 bases, J shed 7 bases, and the junction held 8 bases outside the gene matches. The CDR3 spells CASSFGDRDGGYTF. For the CDR3, the DNA is TGTGCCAGCAGTTTCGGTGACAGGGATGGTGGCTACACCTTC.

The rearrangement links TRBV7-8 to TRBJ2-7; 11 bases line up with TRBD2. V lost 3 bases, J lost 7 bases, and 5 bases stayed unmatched. The germline V gene has CDR1 SGHVS and CDR2 FQNEAQ. The CDR3 spans 14 residues. This chain's CDR3 is CASSFSGGAGEQYF. CDR3 bases: TGTGCCAGCAGCTTTAGCGGGGGGGCGGGAGAGCAGTACTTC.

Comment on this clone: An end of the junction differs from the germline gene, which may be a read error. This chain joins TRBV5-4 and TRBJ2-5; 7 bases align to TRBD2. Germline CDR1 SGHNT, CDR2 YYREEE (reference sequence). CDR3 length: 15 residues. For the CDR3, the DNA is TGTGCCAGCAGACCTGGGGGGGGGAAGCAAGAGACCCATTACTTC. It translates to CASRPGGGKQETHYF.

J is TRBJ2-2 and V is TRBV27; D might be TRBD2 (5 bases). Trimming left V 5 bases short and J 10 bases short, with 17 bases between. Germline CDR1 reads MNHEY; CDR2 reads SMNVEV (reference sequence). The CDR3 length is 14 residues. CDR3 loop: CASSHRDYGQELFF. Here the CDR3 DNA reads TGTGCCAGCAGTCACCGGGATTACGGGCAGGAGCTGTTTTTT.

This sequence joins TRBV7-8 and TRBJ2-4; TRBD2 aligns across 7 bases. Germline loops: CDR1 SGHVS, CDR2 FQNEAQ. The CDR3 is made up of 15 amino acids. Trimming at V came to 0 bases and at J to 7 bases, leaving 6 bases not matched to a gene. The CDR3 reads CASSLAPEGGNIQYF. CDR3 nucleotides: TGTGCCAGCAGCTTAGCGCCTGAGGGAGGGAACATTCAGTACTTC.

Notes on this clone: Mismatch with germline at one junction end may stem from a read error. The CDR3 reads CASSSGRDFSSNEQFF. CDR3 nucleotides: TGTGCCAGCAGCTCTGGGCGGGACTTCTCCTCCAATGAGCAGTTCTTC. This chain uses TRBV11-2 with TRBJ2-1, with D perhaps matching TRBD2 (6 bases). From germline, CDR1 is SGHAT and CDR2 FQNNGV. The CDR3 sequence is 16 residues long.

The rearrangement uses TRBV5-4 and TRBJ2-3; a possible D gene is TRBD1 (6 bases). Deletions cut 6 bases from V and 2 bases from J, with 19 bases between. The CDR3 sequence is 16 residues long. CDR1 and CDR2 (germline): SGHNT, YYREEE (reference sequence). The CDR3 DNA is TGTGCCAGCACCCCCTTAGGACAGCAAAACACAGATACGCAGTATTTT. This sequence encodes CASTPLGQQNTDTQYF. Full variable domain (rest looked up from reference TRBV5-4 and TRBJ2-3): ETGVTQSPTHLIKTRGQQVTLRCSSQSGHNTVSWYQQALGQGPQFIFQYYREEENGRGNFPPRFSGLQFPNYSSELNVNALELDDSALYLCASTPLGQQNTDTQYFGPGTRLTVL.

This clone showed up just once. V and J are TRBV6-6 and TRBJ1-3, with no clear D. This CDR3 has 11 amino acids. V gave up 7 bases and J gave up 7 bases, with 8 bases separating them. Germline V gene sequence: CDR1 MNHNY, CDR2 SVGAGI (reference sequence). The CDR3 region has the DNA TGTGCCAGCAAGGCGGGGAACACCATATATTTT. It encodes CASKAGNTIYF.

This clone was seen once. V and J are TRBV2 and TRBJ1-2; D is ambiguous. Trimming removed 6 bases at V and 4 bases at J, with 12 bases between. Germline-derived CDR1 and CDR2 are SNHLY and FYNNEI. The CDR3 has 13 amino acids. The CDR3 protein is CASSDGLSYGYTF. DNA of the CDR3: TGTGCCAGCAGCGATGGGCTATCCTATGGCTACACCTTC.